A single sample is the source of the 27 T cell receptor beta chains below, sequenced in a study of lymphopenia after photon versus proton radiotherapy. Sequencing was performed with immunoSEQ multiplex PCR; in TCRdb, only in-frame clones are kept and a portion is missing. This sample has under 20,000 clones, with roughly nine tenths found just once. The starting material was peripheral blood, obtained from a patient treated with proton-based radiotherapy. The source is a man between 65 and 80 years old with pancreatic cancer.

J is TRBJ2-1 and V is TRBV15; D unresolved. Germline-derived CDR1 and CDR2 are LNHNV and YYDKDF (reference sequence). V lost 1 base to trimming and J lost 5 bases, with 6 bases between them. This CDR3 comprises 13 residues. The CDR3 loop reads CATSRALDNEQFF. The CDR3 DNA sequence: TGTGCCACCAGCAGAGCACTTGACAATGAGCAGTTCTTC.

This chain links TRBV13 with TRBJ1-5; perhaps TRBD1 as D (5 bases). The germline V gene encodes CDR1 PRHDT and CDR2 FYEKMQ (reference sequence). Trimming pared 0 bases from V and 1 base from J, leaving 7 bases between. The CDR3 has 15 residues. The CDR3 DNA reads TGTGCCAGCAGCTTAGGGGGGCCCAGCAATCAGCCCCAGCATTTT. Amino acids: CASSLGGPSNQPQHF.

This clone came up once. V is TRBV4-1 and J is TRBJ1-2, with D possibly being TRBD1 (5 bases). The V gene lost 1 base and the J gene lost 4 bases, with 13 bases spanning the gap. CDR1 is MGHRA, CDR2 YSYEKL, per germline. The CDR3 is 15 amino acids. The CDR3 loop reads CASSQVGGLGYGYTF. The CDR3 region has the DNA TGCGCCAGCAGCCAAGTTGGGGGTCTTGGCTATGGCTACACCTTC.

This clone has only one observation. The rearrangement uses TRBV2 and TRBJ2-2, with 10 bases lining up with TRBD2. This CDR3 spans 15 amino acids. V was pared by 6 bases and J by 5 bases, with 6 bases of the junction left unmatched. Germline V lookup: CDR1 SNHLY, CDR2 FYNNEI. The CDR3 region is CASSLGTSDTGELFF. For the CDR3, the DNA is TGTGCCAGCAGCCTAGGGACTAGCGATACCGGGGAGCTGTTTTTT. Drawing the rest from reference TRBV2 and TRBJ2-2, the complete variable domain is EPEVTQTPSHQVTQMGQEVILRCVPISNHLYFYWYRQILGQKVEFLVSFYNNEISEKSEIFDDQFSVERPDGSNFTLKIRSTKLEDSAMYFCASSLGTSDTGELFFGEGSRLTVL.

The CDR3 DNA reads TGTGCCAGTAGTATGAGGAAGACAGGGGGCTGGGCCGGGGCCAACGTCCTGACTTTC. It specifies CASSMRKTGGWAGANVLTF. The J gene is TRBJ2-6, the V gene TRBV19; TRBD1 matches 10 bases. This CDR3 has 19 residues. Looked up from germline, CDR1 is LNHDA and CDR2 is SQIVND (reference sequence). V lost 3 bases and J lost 4; bases outside the gene matches: 12.

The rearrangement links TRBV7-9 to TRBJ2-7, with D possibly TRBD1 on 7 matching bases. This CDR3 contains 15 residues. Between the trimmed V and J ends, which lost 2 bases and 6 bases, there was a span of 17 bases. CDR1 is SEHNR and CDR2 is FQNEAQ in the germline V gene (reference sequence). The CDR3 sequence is CASSLMAGGMGEQYF. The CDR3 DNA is TGTGCCAGCAGCTTAATGGCAGGGGGGATGGGCGAGCAGTACTTC.

The CDR3 region is CASSEEASLRTHEQYF. In DNA, the CDR3 is TGTGCCAGCAGTGAAGAAGCTAGCCTCCGAACCCACGAGCAGTACTTC. The rearrangement joins TRBV2 to TRBJ2-7; the D gene is possibly TRBD2 (5 bases). V lost 1 base to trimming and J lost 5 bases, with 18 bases between them. The CDR3 spans 16 residues. Germline CDR1 is SNHLY and CDR2 is FYNNEI.

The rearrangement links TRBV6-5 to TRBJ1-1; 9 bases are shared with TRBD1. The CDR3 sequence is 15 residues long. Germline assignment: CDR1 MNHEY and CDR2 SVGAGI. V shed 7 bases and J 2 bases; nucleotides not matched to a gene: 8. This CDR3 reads CASIKQGAVNTEAFF. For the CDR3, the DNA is TGTGCCAGCATCAAACAGGGGGCTGTAAACACTGAAGCTTTCTTT.

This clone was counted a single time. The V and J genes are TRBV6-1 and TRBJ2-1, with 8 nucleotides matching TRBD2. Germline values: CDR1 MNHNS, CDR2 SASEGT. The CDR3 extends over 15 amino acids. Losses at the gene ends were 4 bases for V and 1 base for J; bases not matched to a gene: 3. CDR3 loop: CASSASSGSYNEQFF. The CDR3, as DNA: TGTGCCAGCAGTGCCTCTAGCGGGTCCTACAATGAGCAGTTCTTC.

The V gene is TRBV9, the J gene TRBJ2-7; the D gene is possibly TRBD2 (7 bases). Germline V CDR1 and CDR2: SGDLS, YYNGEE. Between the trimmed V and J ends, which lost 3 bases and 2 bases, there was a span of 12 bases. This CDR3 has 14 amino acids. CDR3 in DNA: TGTGCCAGCAGCGCCAACGGGGGGCCCTACGAGCAGTACTTC. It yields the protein CASSANGGPYEQYF.

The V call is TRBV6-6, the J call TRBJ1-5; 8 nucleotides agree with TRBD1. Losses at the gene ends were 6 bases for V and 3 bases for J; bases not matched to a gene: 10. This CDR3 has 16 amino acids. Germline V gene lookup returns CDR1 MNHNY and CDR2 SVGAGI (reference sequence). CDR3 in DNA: TGTGCCAGCAGGGACAGGGAAGGTGCTGACAATCAGCCCCAGCATTTT. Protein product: CASRDREGADNQPQHF.

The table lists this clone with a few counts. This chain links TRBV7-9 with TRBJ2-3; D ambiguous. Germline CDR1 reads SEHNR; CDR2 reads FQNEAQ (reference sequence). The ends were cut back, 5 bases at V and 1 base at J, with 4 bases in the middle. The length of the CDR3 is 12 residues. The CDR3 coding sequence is TGTGCCAGCAGCCCTCGCACAGATACGCAGTATTTT. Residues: CASSPRTDTQYF. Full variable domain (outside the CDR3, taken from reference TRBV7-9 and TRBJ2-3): DTGVSQNPRHKITKRGQNVTFRCDPISEHNRLYWYRQTLGQGPEFLTYFQNEAQLEKSRLLSDRFSAERPKGSFSTLEIQRTEQGDSAMYLCASSPRTDTQYFGPGTRLTVL.

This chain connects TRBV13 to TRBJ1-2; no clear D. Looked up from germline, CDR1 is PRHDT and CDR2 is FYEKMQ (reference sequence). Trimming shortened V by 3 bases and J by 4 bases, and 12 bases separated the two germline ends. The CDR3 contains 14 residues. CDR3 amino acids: CASSLGSYSYGYTF. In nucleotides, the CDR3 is TGTGCCAGCAGCTTGGGGTCCTACTCCTATGGCTACACCTTC.

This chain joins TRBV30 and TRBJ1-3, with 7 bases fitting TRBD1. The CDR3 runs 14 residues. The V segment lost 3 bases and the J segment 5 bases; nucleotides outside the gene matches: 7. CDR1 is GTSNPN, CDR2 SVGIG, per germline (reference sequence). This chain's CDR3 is CAWRARGLRNTIYF. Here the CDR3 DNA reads TGTGCCTGGAGGGCGAGGGGGCTCCGAAACACCATATATTTT.

The CDR3 DNA follows: TGTGCCAGCAGTTCTGCAGATACGCAGTATTTT. Protein: CASSSADTQYF. The V call is TRBV27, the J call TRBJ2-3; no definite D call. From germline, CDR1 is MNHEY and CDR2 SMNVEV (reference sequence). This CDR3 comprises 11 residues. The germline V and J ends were trimmed by 4 bases and 4 bases, with 3 bases remaining between them.

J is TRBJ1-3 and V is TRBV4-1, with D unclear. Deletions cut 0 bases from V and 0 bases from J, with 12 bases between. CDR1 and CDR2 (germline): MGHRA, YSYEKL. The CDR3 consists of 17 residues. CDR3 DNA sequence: TGCGCCAGCAGCCAAGAAGGGCGGCTTTACTCTGGAAACACCATATATTTT. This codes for CASSQEGRLYSGNTIYF.

CDR3: CASADGVSGNTEAFF. The CDR3 coding sequence is TGTGCCAGCGCCGACGGGGTATCTGGGAACACTGAAGCTTTCTTT. V usage is TRBV19 and J usage is TRBJ1-1; unclear D gene. Germline CDR1 is LNHDA and CDR2 is SQIVND (reference sequence). The CDR3 has 15 residues. The V and J ends lost 9 bases and 1 base respectively, with 18 bases between them.

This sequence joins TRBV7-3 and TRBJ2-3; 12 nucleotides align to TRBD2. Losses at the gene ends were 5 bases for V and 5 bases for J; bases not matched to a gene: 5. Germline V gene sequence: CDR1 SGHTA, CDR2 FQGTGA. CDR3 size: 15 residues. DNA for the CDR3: TGTGCCAGCAGCCCTAGCGGGGGGGCCGGAGATACGCAGTATTTT. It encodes CASSPSGGAGDTQYF. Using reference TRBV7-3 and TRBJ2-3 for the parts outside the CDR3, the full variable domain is GAGVSQTPSNKVTEKGKYVELRCDPISGHTALYWYRQSLGQGPEFLIYFQGTGAADDSGLPNDRFFAVRPEGSVSTLKIQRTERGDSAVYLCASSPSGGAGDTQYFGPGTRLTVL.

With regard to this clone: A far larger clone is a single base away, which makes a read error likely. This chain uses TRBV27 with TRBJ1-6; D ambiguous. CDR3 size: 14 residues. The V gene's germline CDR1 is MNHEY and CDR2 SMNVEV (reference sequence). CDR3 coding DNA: TGTACCAGCAGTCAGTCCATCTATAATTCACCCCTCCACTTT. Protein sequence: CTSSQSIYNSPLHF.

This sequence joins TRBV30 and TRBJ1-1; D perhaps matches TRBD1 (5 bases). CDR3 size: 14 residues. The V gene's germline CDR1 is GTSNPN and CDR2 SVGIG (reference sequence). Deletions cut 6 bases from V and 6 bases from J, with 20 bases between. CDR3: CACSLGRASSEAFF. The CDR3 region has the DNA TGTGCCTGCAGTTTGGGCAGGGCTTCCTCTGAAGCTTTCTTT. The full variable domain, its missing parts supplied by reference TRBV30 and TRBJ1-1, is SQTIHQWPATLVQPVGSPLSLECTVEGTSNPNLYWYRQAAGRGLQLLFYSVGIGQISSEVPQNLSASRPQDRQFILSSKKLLLSDSGFYLCACSLGRASSEAFFGQGTRLTVV.

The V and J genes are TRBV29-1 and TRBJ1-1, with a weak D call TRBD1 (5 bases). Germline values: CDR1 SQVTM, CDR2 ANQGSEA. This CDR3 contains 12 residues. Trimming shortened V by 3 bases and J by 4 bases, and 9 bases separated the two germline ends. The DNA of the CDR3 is TGCAGCGTTGATACAGGATTCACTGAAGCTTTCTTT. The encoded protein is CSVDTGFTEAFF.

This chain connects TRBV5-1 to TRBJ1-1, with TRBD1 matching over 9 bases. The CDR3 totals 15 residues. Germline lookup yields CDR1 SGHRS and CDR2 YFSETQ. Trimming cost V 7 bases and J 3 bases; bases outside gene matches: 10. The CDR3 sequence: CASRDREGGDTEAFF. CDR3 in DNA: TGCGCCAGCCGGGACAGGGAAGGTGGCGACACTGAAGCTTTCTTT.

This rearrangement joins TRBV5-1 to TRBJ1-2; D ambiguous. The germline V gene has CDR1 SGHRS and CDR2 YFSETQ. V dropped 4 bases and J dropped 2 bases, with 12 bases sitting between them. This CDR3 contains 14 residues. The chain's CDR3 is CASSLSGSNYGYTF. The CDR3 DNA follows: TGCGCCAGCAGCCTCTCCGGGAGCAACTATGGCTACACCTTC.

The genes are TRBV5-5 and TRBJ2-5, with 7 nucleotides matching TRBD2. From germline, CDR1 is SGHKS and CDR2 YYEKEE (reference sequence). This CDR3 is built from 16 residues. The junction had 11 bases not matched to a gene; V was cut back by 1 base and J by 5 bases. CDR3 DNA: TGTGCCAGCAGCTTGTATGGCAGAGGGAGGGAGGAGACCCAGTACTTC. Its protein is CASSLYGRGREETQYF.

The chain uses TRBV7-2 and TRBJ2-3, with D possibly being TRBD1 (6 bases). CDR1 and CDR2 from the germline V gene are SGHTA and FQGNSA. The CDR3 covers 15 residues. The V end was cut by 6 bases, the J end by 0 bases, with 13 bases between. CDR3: CASRKVTGSTDTQYF. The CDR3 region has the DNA TGTGCCAGCAGAAAGGTAACAGGGAGCACAGATACGCAGTATTTT.

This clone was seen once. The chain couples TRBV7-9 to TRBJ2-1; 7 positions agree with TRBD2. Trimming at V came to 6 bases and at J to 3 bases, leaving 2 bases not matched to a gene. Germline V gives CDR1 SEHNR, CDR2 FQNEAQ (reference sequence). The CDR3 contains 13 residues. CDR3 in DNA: TGTGCCAGCAGTGGACTAGACTACAATGAGCAGTTCTTC. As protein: CASSGLDYNEQFF.

The DNA of the CDR3 is TGTGCCAGCAGGCTGGCCGTTGGGAGAAGAACTGAAGCTTTCTTT. Translating it yields CASRLAVGRRTEAFF. The chain uses TRBV11-2 and TRBJ1-1; D gene unclear. Trimming left V 6 bases short and J 5 bases short, with 19 bases between. Germline V lookup: CDR1 SGHAT, CDR2 FQNNGV. The CDR3 is 15 amino acids.